This paragraph covers one T cell receptor (beta chain) sequence. The data are from a study of T-cell reconstitution after alpha-beta-depleted transplantation in children. Researchers prepared the TCRbeta library using unique molecular identifiers, the study reports. MiXCR was run by TCRdb on the PCR reads, yielding one entry per CDR3 protein. The sample includes some 390,000 distinct CDR3 sequences, 20% of them seen just once. Germline-derived CDR1 and CDR2 are SGHRS and YFSETQ. The germline V and J ends were trimmed by 0 bases and 5 bases, with 12 bases remaining between them. The CDR3 runs to 15 residues.

Sample: PBMCs from the stem cell graft donor, taken from the stem cell graft. The chain links TRBV5-1 to TRBJ2-1; the D is unclear. The TCR comes from a human donor who donated a stem cell graft to a child with acute myeloid leukemia. The chain's CDR3 is CASSLEPFVHNEQFF. The CDR3 region has the DNA TGCGCCAGCAGCTTGGAGCCTTTCGTTCACAATGAGCAGTTCTTC.